This TCR beta chain appears in the sequencing data of a study of human T cells and chemical hapten exposure. Points from the study as a whole: Donor immune responses may differ from healthy people's, since all donors had alopecia. Large CDR3 similarity clusters arose significantly more often from expanded TCRs than from controls.

This clonotype showed up just a few times. No antigen is known for it. The CDR3 runs 15 residues. The trim removed 7 bases at V and 2 bases at J, leaving 3 bases unmatched. The germline gives CDR1 KGHDR, CDR2 SFDVKD. The library labeled individual cDNA molecules by adding unique molecular identifiers to them. From the RACE reads, TCRdb called clonotypes with MiXCR, one entry per CDR3 protein. This table holds 110,000 or so distinct CDR3 sequences, about a tenth found once. Time point: patch test 2, 6 weeks after DPC sensitization. Treatment of the sample: therapeutic diphenylcyclopropenone sensitization with weekly scalp DPC.

This sample comprised whole blood, obtained in connection with sensitization to the hapten diphenylcyclopropenone (DPC). The chain carries TRBV24-1 and TRBJ2-6, with 8 bases matching TRBD2. The clonotype originates from a woman aged 40 to 50 with alopecia areata. Some clones in this sample may be carry-over from other donors' samples. The CDR3 sequence is CATRGSGAGANVLTF. The CDR3 DNA reads as TGTGCCACCAGAGGTAGCGGGGCTGGGGCCAACGTCCTGACTTTC.